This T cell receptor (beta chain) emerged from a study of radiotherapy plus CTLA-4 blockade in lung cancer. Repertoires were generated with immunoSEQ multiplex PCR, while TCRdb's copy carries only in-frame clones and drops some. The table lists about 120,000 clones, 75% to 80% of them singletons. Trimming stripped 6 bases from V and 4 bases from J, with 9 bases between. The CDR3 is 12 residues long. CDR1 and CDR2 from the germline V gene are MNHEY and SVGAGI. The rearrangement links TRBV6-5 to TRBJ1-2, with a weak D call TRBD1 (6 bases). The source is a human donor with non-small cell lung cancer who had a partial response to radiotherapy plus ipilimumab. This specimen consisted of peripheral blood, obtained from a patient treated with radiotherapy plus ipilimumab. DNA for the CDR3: TGTGCCAGCAGCCAGACAGGCTATGGCTACACCTTC. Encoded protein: CASSQTGYGYTF.